Following are 19 T cell receptor beta chains from one sample sequenced in a study of T cell changes during pregnancy in multiple sclerosis (dated by TCRdb to the late 2010s). The method behind the library was the immunoSEQ multiplex PCR assay. TCRdb stores this immuneACCESS table with in-frame sequences only. Part of the clones is absent; in the studies checked, under half of the shortfall reflects unresolved V genes, and no reason is known for the rest. Within this sample are roughly 30,000 clones, with approximately 90% of them counted one time only. Approximately 3.8% of the sample is in the top ten clones. The sequences come from CD4+ T cells from peripheral blood mononuclear cells, collected in the first trimester of pregnancy. These receptors all stem from a female donor in good health, enrolled as a control in a pregnancy study.

V is TRBV6-4 and J is TRBJ1-1; D not resolved. Germline CDR1 MRHNA, CDR2 SNTAGT. V lost 6 bases to trimming and J lost 4 bases, with 21 bases between them. This CDR3 region has 16 residues. The CDR3 nucleotides read TGTGCCAGCAGACGCCTCCTGGCCCCAACACCCACTGAAGCTTTCTTT. Residues: CASRRLLAPTPTEAFF.

This clone was picked up one time. The V and J genes are TRBV5-4 and TRBJ1-4; D is perhaps TRBD1 (5 bases). The CDR3 loop spans 13 amino acids. The ends were cut back, 3 bases at V and 8 bases at J, with 11 bases in the middle. Germline V lookup: CDR1 SGHNT, CDR2 YYREEE (reference sequence). The CDR3 here is CASSYPRAEKLFF. DNA for the CDR3: TGTGCCAGCAGCTATCCCAGGGCCGAAAAACTGTTTTTT.

Here the CDR3 reads CASSVGTPMTDTQYF. Here the CDR3 DNA reads TGTGCCAGCAGTGTGGGGACTCCAATGACAGATACGCAGTATTTT. V and J are TRBV2 and TRBJ2-3, with D perhaps matching TRBD2 (6 bases). Deletions cut 4 bases from V and 3 bases from J, with 14 bases between. CDR1 is SNHLY, CDR2 FYNNEI, per germline. The CDR3 is made up of 15 amino acids. The complete variable domain, with remaining parts taken from reference TRBV2 and TRBJ2-3, reads EPEVTQTPSHQVTQMGQEVILRCVPISNHLYFYWYRQILGQKVEFLVSFYNNEISEKSEIFDDQFSVERPDGSNFTLKIRSTKLEDSAMYFCASSVGTPMTDTQYFGPGTRLTVL.

This chain uses TRBV5-1 with TRBJ1-1, with 9 bases fitting TRBD1. Looked up from germline, CDR1 is SGHRS and CDR2 is YFSETQ. The CDR3 is made up of 16 amino acids. J lost 7 bases, V lost 4 bases, and 14 bases had no gene match. CDR3: CASSPGTGTYLFEAFF. In DNA form, the CDR3 reads TGCGCCAGCAGCCCAGGGACAGGGACTTATCTATTTGAAGCTTTCTTT.

The V and J genes are TRBV11-1 and TRBJ2-7; TRBD2 matches 7 bases. This CDR3 region has 15 residues. CDR1 and CDR2 (germline): SGHAT, FQDESV (reference sequence). Unmatched junction bases numbered 7, after V lost 5 bases and J lost 0 bases. The CDR3 DNA follows: TGTGCCAGCAGCCCCTGGGAGGGGTACTCCTACGAGCAGTACTTC. Translation gives CASSPWEGYSYEQYF. The whole variable domain, remainder taken from reference TRBV11-1 and TRBJ2-7, is EAEVAQSPRYKITEKSQAVAFWCDPISGHATLYWYRQILGQGPELLVQFQDESVVDDSQLPKDRFSAERLKGVDSTLKIQPAELGDSAMYLCASSPWEGYSYEQYFGPGTRLTVT.

The gene calls are TRBV7-9 and TRBJ2-1; 9 bases agree with TRBD2. Germline CDR1 is SEHNR and CDR2 is FQNEAQ (reference sequence). The CDR3 runs 14 residues. V was pared by 5 bases and J by 10 bases, with 9 bases of the junction left unmatched. The CDR3 DNA sequence: TGTGCCAGCAGCACGACTAGCGGACCACGGGAGCAGTTCTTC. Translated, it gives CASSTTSGPREQFF.

This chain connects TRBV20-1 to TRBJ1-5; 7 bases are shared with TRBD1. This CDR3 contains 11 residues. V shed 7 bases, J shed 6 bases, and the junction held 3 bases outside the gene matches. The V gene's germline CDR1 is DFQATT and CDR2 SNEGSKA (reference sequence). Here the CDR3 reads CSGAGGQPQHF. In DNA, the CDR3 is TGCAGTGGAGCAGGGGGTCAGCCCCAGCATTTT.

The V call is TRBV5-1, the J call TRBJ2-3, with TRBD1 matching over 9 bases. The germline V gene encodes CDR1 SGHRS and CDR2 YFSETQ. Trimming cost V 4 bases and J 1 base; bases outside gene matches: 4. This CDR3 comprises 15 residues. The DNA for the CDR3 is TGCGCCAGCAGCAACAGGGGGCCGGGCACAGATACGCAGTATTTT. Protein product: CASSNRGPGTDTQYF.

This chain links TRBV4-2 with TRBJ2-7, with 9 nucleotides matching TRBD2. J lost 6 bases, V lost 3 bases, and 9 bases had no gene match. Germline CDR1 is LGHNA and CDR2 is YNFKEQ. The CDR3 contains 15 residues. CDR3 loop: CASSHNSGSKFEQYF. The DNA of the CDR3 is TGTGCCAGCAGCCATAATAGCGGGAGTAAGTTCGAGCAGTACTTC.

The chain carries TRBV6-5 and TRBJ1-1, with a possible D match to TRBD1 (5 bases). This CDR3 has 13 residues. Trimming removed 7 bases from V and 5 bases from J, with 14 bases in between. The germline V gene encodes CDR1 MNHEY and CDR2 SVGAGI. The CDR3 loop reads CASKRRVGTEAFF. CDR3 bases: TGTGCCAGCAAACGCAGGGTCGGAACTGAAGCTTTCTTT.

The chain has TRBV29-1 and TRBJ1-1, with 7 bases aligning to TRBD1. CDR1 and CDR2 from the germline V gene are SQVTM and ANQGSEA. This CDR3 has 12 amino acids. V lost 6 bases, J lost 1 base, and 2 bases stayed unmatched. The DNA for the CDR3 is TGCAGCGTCGCAGGGGGGAACACTGAAGCTTTCTTT. Protein product: CSVAGGNTEAFF.

The chain has TRBV10-1 and TRBJ2-3; D may be TRBD2 (5 bases). V lost 4 bases, J lost 3 bases, and 8 bases lay in between. Germline V gives CDR1 WNHNN, CDR2 SYGVQD (reference sequence). CDR3 length: 13 residues. This CDR3 is CASSARETDTQYF. In nucleotides, the CDR3 is TGCGCCAGCAGTGCAAGGGAGACAGATACGCAGTATTTT.

V usage is TRBV6-6 and J usage is TRBJ2-1; possible D gene TRBD2, 5 bases. The CDR3 runs 15 residues. V was cut by 2 bases and J by 2 bases, with 10 bases left in between. Per the germline V gene, CDR1 is MNHNY and CDR2 is SVGAGI (reference sequence). CDR3 sequence (DNA): TGTGCCAGCAGTTACGAGCGGAGTGCCTACAATGAGCAGTTCTTC. Translated, it gives CASSYERSAYNEQFF.

J is TRBJ2-7 and V is TRBV7-3, with D possibly being TRBD2 (5 bases). The CDR3 contains 14 residues. The germline V gene has CDR1 SGHTA and CDR2 FQGTGA. Trimming stripped 1 base from V and 3 bases from J, with 10 bases between. The DNA of the CDR3 is TGTGCCAGCAGCTTAAGTGGTGCGGGCTACGAGCAGTACTTC. Protein sequence: CASSLSGAGYEQYF.

This clone was found once. The J gene is TRBJ2-2, the V gene TRBV2, with D possibly matching TRBD1 (5 bases). Trimming took off 3 bases at V and 5 bases at J, with 10 bases between the two ends. This CDR3 comprises 14 residues. Germline V gene sequence: CDR1 SNHLY, CDR2 FYNNEI. CDR3 bases: TGTGCCAGCAGTGACAGTCAGGGAACCGGGGAGCTGTTTTTT. Amino acid sequence: CASSDSQGTGELFF.

CDR3 DNA sequence: TGTGCCAGCAGTGACTCTGGGACTAGCGGGAGTAATGAGCAGTTCTTC. Protein product: CASSDSGTSGSNEQFF. The chain links TRBV6-4 to TRBJ2-1; 14 bases are shared with TRBD2. CDR3 length: 16 amino acids. Germline trimming cut 0 bases from V and 7 bases from J; bases unmatched to any gene: 2. CDR1 MRHNA and CDR2 SNTAGT come from the germline V gene.

The genes are TRBV30 and TRBJ1-5; 9 positions match TRBD1. V shed 1 base and J 2 bases; nucleotides not matched to a gene: 9. This CDR3 spans 17 amino acids. CDR1 and CDR2 from the germline V gene are GTSNPN and SVGIG (reference sequence). CDR3 sequence: CAWSARTGAVGNQPQHF. The CDR3 region has the DNA TGTGCCTGGAGTGCCCGGACAGGGGCAGTCGGCAATCAGCCCCAGCATTTT.

The chain couples TRBV19 to TRBJ1-3; 7 bases line up with TRBD1. Germline trimming cut 3 bases from V and 8 bases from J; bases unmatched to any gene: 16. The CDR3 is 17 amino acids. Germline loops: CDR1 LNHDA, CDR2 SQIVND (reference sequence). The CDR3 spells CASSIVATGTIGYTIYF. The CDR3 bases are TGTGCCAGTAGTATCGTCGCGACAGGGACCATAGGATACACCATATATTTT.

V gene TRBV2 combines with J gene TRBJ2-1; TRBD2 matches at 8 bases. Germline-derived CDR1 and CDR2 are SNHLY and FYNNEI. Trimming removed 3 bases from V and 12 bases from J; junction bases left unmatched: 4. The CDR3 contains 12 residues. The CDR3 DNA reads TGTGCCAGCAGTGAGGAGCGGGAGTGGCAGTTCTTC. This codes for CASSEEREWQFF.